These T cell receptor beta chains were read from a single sample in a study of cytomegalovirus exposure and HLA in healthy donors. Generated by immunoSEQ multiplex PCR, the TCRdb table keeps only in-frame clones and is missing some. Counted here are about 160,000 clones, about 65% occurring once; the ten biggest clones make up 6% to 7.5%. The specimen sequenced was PBMCs. The source is a man aged 35-49 years in good health and CMV-seropositive. Each CDR3 is given with its conserved first and last residue. A D gene is named only where the DNA matches it firmly. Clone size, where shown, is once, few, many, or a class for clones that have expanded.

j_call v_call d_call clone_size cdr3_nt cdr3_aa
TRBJ1-2 TRBV19 NA few TGTGCCAGTAGGACGGCGGGGGGGATGGAGGGCTACACCTTC CASRTAGGMEGYTF
TRBJ2-1 TRBV27 NA NA TGTGCCAGCGGTGGGGACTCGGGGCCCCCCTATTACAATGAGCAGTTCTTC CASGGDSGPPYYNEQFF
TRBJ2-1 TRBV5-1 NA once TGCGCCAGCAGCCTAGACAGGTACAATGAGCAGTTCTTC CASSLDRYNEQFF
TRBJ2-1 TRBV9 TRBD1 NA TGTGCCAGCAGCCCCCGGGACAGGGGTAGAAATGAGCAGTTCTTC CASSPRDRGRNEQFF
TRBJ2-7 TRBV6-1 TRBD1 NA TGTGCCATTCCGCGGACAGGTTCCTACGAGCAGTACTTC CAIPRTGSYEQYF
TRBJ1-4 TRBV19 NA NA TGTGCCAGTAGGGACCAGCGGAAACTGTTTTTT CASRDQRKLFF
TRBJ1-1 TRBV5-4 NA NA TGTGCCAGCAGCGCGGGAGGGATGAACACTGAAGCTTTCTTT CASSAGGMNTEAFF
TRBJ1-2 TRBV5-1 NA NA TGCGCCAGCAGCTTGGCCATGCAGGGTTATGGCTACACCTTC CASSLAMQGYGYTF
TRBJ2-5 TRBV25-1 NA NA TGTGCCAGCAGTGACCCTGGATCCCGGGCGGGGGAGACCCAGTACTTC CASSDPGSRAGETQYF
TRBJ2-7 TRBV11-2 TRBD2 NA TGTGCCAGCAGCTTACCCCCCCCTAGCGGGGGGCCCACCTACGAGCAGTACTTC CASSLPPPSGGPTYEQYF
TRBJ2-5 TRBV4-1 TRBD1 NA TGCGCCAGCAGCCCCCGGGACAGGGGCAATCAAGAGACCCAGTACTTC CASSPRDRGNQETQYF
TRBJ1-1 TRBV7-9 NA NA TGTGCCAGCAGCTTAGTTGCGGGAGTGAACACTGAAGCTTTCTTT CASSLVAGVNTEAFF
TRBJ1-5 TRBV10-1 NA NA TGCGCCAGCAGTGACCTCACAGGGAAGAGACAGCCCCAGCATTTT CASSDLTGKRQPQHF
TRBJ2-3 TRBV5-1 NA NA TGCGCCAGCAGCCTCTCGCGCCCCACAGATACGCAGTATTTT CASSLSRPTDTQYF
TRBJ2-7 TRBV14 TRBD1 NA TGTGCCAGCAGCCACAGGGGGCTGGGGAACGAGCAGTACTTC CASSHRGLGNEQYF
TRBJ2-5 TRBV7-3 TRBD1 NA TGTGCCAGCACACGGGACCTTCGACAGGGAGCACAAGAGACCCAGTACTTC CASTRDLRQGAQETQYF
TRBJ1-1 TRBV6-5 NA NA TGTGCCAGCACTCAGGGTACTGAAGCTTTCTTT CASTQGTEAFF
TRBJ2-7 TRBV10-3 NA NA TGTGCCATCAGTGACACTACCTACGAGCAGTACTTC CAISDTTYEQYF